Detailed here is one TCR beta chain. This clonotype has ten or more counts. What antigen it recognizes has not been identified. Per-nucleotide qualities are absent, and no much larger clonotype sits a single base away. The memory CD4+ T cell population was isolated based on a CD4+CD45RO+CD25- phenotype. Tregs, naive and memory CD4+ T cells from tumor, blood and ipsilateral draining lymph nodes of 4 or 5 breast cancer patients underwent full-length TCR alpha and beta sequencing. Tumor tissue and lymph nodes obtained by ipsilateral axillary dissection were perfused with PBS, cut into small pieces and digested using collagenase I and hyaluronidase. Ficoll density gradient centrifugation was used to isolate mononuclear cells from either lymph nodes or 45 to 65 ml of peripheral blood. A purity exceeding 90% was confirmed by FACS for the sorted cell populations. The data were taken from a study (dated by TCRdb to about 2015). With respect to the entire study: Whether tumor-infiltrating Tregs in breast cancer are recruited from blood Tregs or converted in situ from other CD4+ T cell subsets was tested. Results and caveats for the whole study, not just this receptor: The greatest overlap of tumor-infiltrating Treg TCR alpha and beta sequences was with tumor naive CD4+ T cells, followed next by blood naive CD4+ T cells. The larger-cohort validation was restricted to a single TCR beta V-J rearrangement rather than whole repertoires. The TCR gene usage of tumor memory CD4+ T cells clustered together with blood and lymph node memory CD4+ cells and with lymph node naive CD4+ cells.

The CDR3, from cysteine to phenylalanine, totals 13 residues. Only the CDR3 DNA stays, 39 bases, in frame from base 1. V sheds 0 bases and J sheds 4 bases, leaving 7 bases between their ends. The germline V gene provides CDR1 SGHRS and CDR2 YFSETQ. Full-length TCR variable regions were amplified by 5' RACE PCR using constant-region reverse primers, and then by semi-nested PCR using Nested Universal Primer A. The ReliaPrep RNA Cell Miniprep System was used to extract total RNA, which was then reverse transcribed into 5'RACE-ready cDNA with the SMARTer RACE 5'/3' Kit. Full-length TCR alpha and beta libraries were barcoded with multiplex adaptors and sequenced on an Illumina MiSeq. In the original analysis: For each of nine subset-tissue groups, sequencing data from the five patients were pooled, and the groups were then compared using unsupervised clustering of TCR gene usage. Repertoire similarity was calculated with the Morisita-Horn index, weighting shared sequences by their contribution to each repertoire. The public reads were quality trimmed at Q25 with fastp and then assembled into clones with MiXCR by TCRdb, keeping productive beta chains. Merged by CDR3 protein, the rows form single entries marked with the most common genes and DNA. TCRdb, rather than the study authors, made the V and J calls. Present in this sample are about 64,000 distinct CDR3 sequences, 22% of which were seen just once. The ten largest clonotypes hold 2.5% to 3.5% of the sample.

The sequence is built from TRBV5-1 and TRBJ1-1; matching of 5 bases hints at TRBD1 as the D gene. Sequenced input: memory CD4+ T cells sorted from a lymph node. The cell subset or site tag for this specimen amounts to: memory CD4+ T cells, CD4+CD45RO+CD25-. The receptor's source is a female donor with breast cancer. The nucleotide sequence reads as follows: TGCGCCAGCAGCTTGGTCACAGGCACTGAAGCTTTCTTT. This sequence encodes CASSLVTGTEAFF.